Given below is one T cell receptor beta chain in context. Its antigen is currently unknown. The entry originates in a study of T-cell reconstitution after alpha-beta-depleted transplantation in children. Study-level points and caveats: Among T cells one year after transplant, newly produced cells accounted for most counts and diversity. Alpha-beta T cells present about two months after transplant were reported to originate from several hundred expanded graft clones.

Using unique molecular identifiers, the investigators prepared the TCRbeta library. TCRdb reprocessed the PCR reads with MiXCR, giving one entry per CDR3 protein. Of 780,000 or so distinct CDR3 sequences listed, roughly 15% were seen once; the top ten hold approximately 5%. Germline CDR1 and CDR2: SGHKS and YYEKEE (reference sequence). J gave up 9 bases and V 0 bases, and 3 bases lay outside the gene matches. The CDR3 has 13 residues. This chain uses TRBV5-5 with TRBJ2-7; 10 bases agree with TRBD1. This receptor was taken from a male patient aged 10-17 years who had a stem cell transplant for acute lymphoblastic leukemia, so the T cells may come from the graft donor. Sequencing used PBMCs, mostly from graft donor cells, obtained 360 days after TCRalphabeta/CD19-depleted stem cell transplant. CDR3 protein: CASSLETGGGQYF. DNA for the CDR3: TGTGCCAGCAGCTTGGAGACAGGGGGCGGGCAGTACTTC.